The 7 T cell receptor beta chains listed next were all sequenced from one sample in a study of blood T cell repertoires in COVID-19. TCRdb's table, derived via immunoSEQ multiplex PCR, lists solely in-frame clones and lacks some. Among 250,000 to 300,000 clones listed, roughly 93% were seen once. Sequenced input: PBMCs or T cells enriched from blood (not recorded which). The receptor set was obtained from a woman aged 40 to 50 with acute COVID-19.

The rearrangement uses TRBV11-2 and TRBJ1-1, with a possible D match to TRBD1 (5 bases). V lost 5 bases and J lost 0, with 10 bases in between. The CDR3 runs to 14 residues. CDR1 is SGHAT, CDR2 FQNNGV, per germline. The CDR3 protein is CASSVQALNTEAFF. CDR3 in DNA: TGTGCCAGCAGCGTACAGGCTTTGAACACTGAAGCTTTCTTT.

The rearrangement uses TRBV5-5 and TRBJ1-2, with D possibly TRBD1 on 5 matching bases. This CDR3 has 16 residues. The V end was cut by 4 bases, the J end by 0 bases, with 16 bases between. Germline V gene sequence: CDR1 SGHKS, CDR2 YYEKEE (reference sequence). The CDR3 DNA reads TGTGCCAGCAGCCTGGACCCCGACAGATCTAACTATGGCTACACCTTC. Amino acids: CASSLDPDRSNYGYTF.

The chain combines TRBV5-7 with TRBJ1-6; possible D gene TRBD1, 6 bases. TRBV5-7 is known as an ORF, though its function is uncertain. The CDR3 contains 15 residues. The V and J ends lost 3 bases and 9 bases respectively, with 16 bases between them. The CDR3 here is CASSSNRVWGSPLHF. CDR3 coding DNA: TGTGCCAGCAGCTCCAACAGGGTTTGGGGTTCACCCCTCCACTTT.

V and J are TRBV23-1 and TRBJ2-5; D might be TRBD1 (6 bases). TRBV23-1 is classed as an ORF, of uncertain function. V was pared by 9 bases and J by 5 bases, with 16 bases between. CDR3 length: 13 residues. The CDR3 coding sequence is TGCGCCAGTCCACTACAGGGTTGGGAGACCCAGTACTTC. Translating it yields CASPLQGWETQYF.

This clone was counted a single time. CDR3 amino acids: CASRGQGTWELFF. The CDR3 region has the DNA TGTGCCAGCAGGGGACAGGGGACTTGGGAGCTGTTTTTT. The genes are TRBV2 and TRBJ2-2, with 10 bases identical to TRBD1. This CDR3 has 13 amino acids. Germline V gene lookup returns CDR1 SNHLY and CDR2 FYNNEI. J lost 9 bases, V lost 6 bases, and 4 bases had no gene match.

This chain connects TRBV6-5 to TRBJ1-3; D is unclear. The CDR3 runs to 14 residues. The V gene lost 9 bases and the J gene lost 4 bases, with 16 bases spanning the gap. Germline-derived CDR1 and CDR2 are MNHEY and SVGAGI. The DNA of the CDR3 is TGTGCCAGTACGTCCCCGAATCTAGGAAACACCATATATTTT. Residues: CASTSPNLGNTIYF.

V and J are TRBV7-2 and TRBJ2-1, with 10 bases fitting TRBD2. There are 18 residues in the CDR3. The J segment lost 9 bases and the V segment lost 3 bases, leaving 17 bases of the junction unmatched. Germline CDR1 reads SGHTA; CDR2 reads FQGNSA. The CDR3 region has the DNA TGTGCCAGCAGCTTCTCTCGACTAACTAGCGGGAAGGCAGGTGAGCAGTTCTTC. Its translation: CASSFSRLTSGKAGEQFF.